Listed below are T cell receptor beta chains from one sample, sequenced in a study of shared clonotypes between healthy human individuals. TCRdb's copy holds only in-frame clones and misses some; the assay was immunoSEQ multiplex PCR. The table shows 2.5 million or so clones, with over 85% occurring only once. The source material was naive CD4+ T cells sorted from blood. These receptors originate from a young man in good health. Both conserved end residues are part of each CDR3. D genes are given only for firm matches. The size of a clone is reported for some rows only, either as once, few or many, or as a class for expanded clones.

d_gene,abundance,v_gene,j_gene,CDR3nt,CDR3aa
NA,NA,TRBV6-5,TRBJ1-2,TGTGCCAGCAGTTACTCAACCGGGACCTTTAACTATGGCTACACCTTC,CASSYSTGTFNYGYTF
TRBD1,NA,TRBV7-9,TRBJ1-4,TGTGCCAGCAGCGGACAGGGGAAGAATGAAAAACTGTTTTTT,CASSGQGKNEKLFF
NA,once,TRBV6-5,TRBJ2-1,TGTGCCAGCAGTGCATATTCAGGGGGGGAGCAGTTCTTC,CASSAYSGGEQFF
NA,NA,TRBV28,TRBJ1-5,TGTGCCAGCAGTTTCCTCGGACAGATTGACAATCAGCCCCAGCATTTT,CASSFLGQIDNQPQHF
TRBD1,NA,TRBV4-3,TRBJ1-1,TGCGCCAGCAGCCAACAGGGGGGACTGAACACTGAAGCTTTCTTT,CASSQQGGLNTEAFF
TRBD2,NA,TRBV5-6,TRBJ2-3,TGTGCCAGCAGCTGGGCTAGCGGGGGGAGACAGCAAGATACGCAGTATTTT,CASSWASGGRQQDTQYF
NA,once,TRBV9,TRBJ2-1,TGTGCCAGCAGCCTCAGGGACTTCTCCTACAATGAGCAGTTCTTC,CASSLRDFSYNEQFF
NA,NA,TRBV6-1,TRBJ2-7,TGTGCCAGCAGAGAACTACAGGGACCCCTCTACGAGCAGTACTTC,CASRELQGPLYEQYF
NA,NA,TRBV6-1,TRBJ1-6,TGTGCCAGCAGTGATAGAGTAGAATATTCACCCCTCCACTTT,CASSDRVEYSPLHF
TRBD2,NA,TRBV13,TRBJ2-5,TGTGCCAGCAGCTTAGGGACTAGCGGGGGTCCTTACCAAGAGACCCAGTACTTC,CASSLGTSGGPYQETQYF
NA,NA,TRBV9,TRBJ2-1,TGTGCCAGCAGCGTCGGACAGACAACCTACAATGAGCAGTTCTTC,CASSVGQTTYNEQFF
NA,NA,TRBV21-1,TRBJ1-6,TGTGCCAGCAGCAAAGCGAAGGACGGCCGATCTTTACCCCTCCACTTT,CASSKAKDGRSLPLHF
TRBD1,NA,TRBV5-1,TRBJ2-7,TGCGCCAGCAGCTCGACAGGGAGAGGCCGCTTTGAGCAGTACTTC,CASSSTGRGRFEQYF
NA,NA,TRBV18,TRBJ2-1,TGTGCCAGCTCACCACTACAGGAGCAGTTCTTC,CASSPLQEQFF
TRBD2,NA,TRBV5-4,TRBJ2-5,TGTGCCAGCAGCTTGAACAGCGGGAGCTCTGAGACCCAGTACTTC,CASSLNSGSSETQYF
TRBD2,NA,TRBV4-1,TRBJ2-1,TGCGCCAGCAGCCAAGATACTCCGGCTAGCGGACACTACAATGAGCAGTTCTTC,CASSQDTPASGHYNEQFF
NA,once,TRBV11-3,TRBJ2-4,TGTGCCAGCAGCTTAGAAGGAGGAGCAGAGCTAGCCAAAAACATTCAGTACTTC,CASSLEGGAELAKNIQYF
NA,NA,TRBV7-2,TRBJ1-6,TGTGCCAGCAGCTTAGTGGCAGGGGATAATTCACCCCTCCACTTT,CASSLVAGDNSPLHF
NA,many,TRBV9,TRBJ2-1,TGTGCCAGCAGCGTAGGTTGGGTTCAGAATGAGCAGTTCTTC,CASSVGWVQNEQFF
TRBD1,NA,TRBV28,TRBJ1-2,TGTGCCACCCGCGGACAGGGTGTCACTAACTATGGCTACACCTTC,CATRGQGVTNYGYTF
NA,NA,TRBV30,TRBJ2-1,TGTGCCTGGAGTGTCCTAGGAAATGAGCAGTTCTTC,CAWSVLGNEQFF
NA,NA,TRBV11-2,TRBJ1-1,TGTGCCAGCAGCTTAGATACAGGGATCGTTTTCTTT,CASSLDTGIVFF
TRBD1,once,TRBV25-1,TRBJ1-1,TGTGCCAGCGTTAGCGGGGGGACAGGAAGCTTTAAGAGGGAAGCTTTCTTT,CASVSGGTGSFKREAFF
NA,NA,TRBV10-3,TRBJ2-3,TGTGCCATCAGTGTAGCGAGCACAGATACGCAGTATTTT,CAISVASTDTQYF
TRBD2,NA,TRBV5-1,TRBJ2-2,TGCGCCAGCAGCTGGGGGACTAGCGCGAACACCGGGGAGCTGTTTTTT,CASSWGTSANTGELFF
NA,NA,TRBV19,TRBJ2-2,TGTGCCACCACCCCCGGGACCAGGATCGGGGAGCTGTTTTTT,CATTPGTRIGELFF
NA,few,TRBV19,TRBJ2-5,TGTGCCAGTAGTATATCCGAGACCCAGTACTTC,CASSISETQYF
TRBD2,once,TRBV6-1,TRBJ2-7,TGTGCCAGCAGGGGACTAGCGGGGAGCTCCTACGAGCAGTACTTC,CASRGLAGSSYEQYF
TRBD1,once,TRBV29-1,TRBJ2-3,TGCAGCGTTGCGAATTACAGGGGGCGGTTCACAGATACGCAGTATTTT,CSVANYRGRFTDTQYF
NA,NA,TRBV7-2,TRBJ2-5,TGTGCCAGCAGCTGGAACCAAGAGACCCAGTACTTC,CASSWNQETQYF
NA,NA,TRBV18,TRBJ1-1,TGTGCCAGCTCACCCTCGAAGGGCACTGAAGCTTTCTTT,CASSPSKGTEAFF
NA,NA,TRBV5-3,TRBJ1-5,TGTGCCAGAAGCTTGGGTCGGGAGAATCAGCCCCAGCATTTT,CARSLGRENQPQHF
NA,NA,TRBV5-4,TRBJ2-5,TGTGCCAGCAGCAGCGCTGACCCGGTTGGAACCCAGTACTTC,CASSSADPVGTQYF
NA,NA,TRBV2,TRBJ2-2,TGTGCCAGCAAGGGGGAGGCCGGGGAGCTGTTTTTT,CASKGEAGELFF
NA,NA,TRBV5-1,TRBJ1-1,TGCGCCAGCAGCTTGGAGTTCAACACTGAAGCTTTCTTT,CASSLEFNTEAFF
NA,NA,TRBV10-2,TRBJ2-5,TGCGCCAGCAGTCCTCTTCCCGATCCGGGAAGGGAGACCCAGTACTTC,CASSPLPDPGRETQYF
NA,NA,TRBV27,TRBJ2-4,TGTGCCAGCAGGGTGATACTAGACTCGGACATTCAGTACTTC,CASRVILDSDIQYF
TRBD2,NA,TRBV11-2,TRBJ2-1,TGTGCCAGCAGCCGCGCAGTAAGCGGGGGGGCAGATGAGCAGTTCTTC,CASSRAVSGGADEQFF
TRBD1,NA,TRBV6-5,TRBJ2-5,TGTGCCAGCAGTTATAGGGGACAGGGCCCTTGGGAGACCCAGTACTTC,CASSYRGQGPWETQYF
NA,NA,TRBV5-5,TRBJ2-3,TGTGCCAGCAGCTTGCCCCAGGCAGATACGCAGTATTTT,CASSLPQADTQYF
NA,NA,TRBV11-2,TRBJ2-1,TGTGCCAGCAGCACTCAGGGGCGCTACAATGAGCAGTTCTTC,CASSTQGRYNEQFF
NA,NA,TRBV5-1,TRBJ1-3,TGCGCCAGCAGCAAGGAGAGGGCCTCTGGAAACACCATATATTTT,CASSKERASGNTIYF
NA,NA,TRBV7-9,TRBJ2-7,TGTGCCAGCAGCTCGATCAGGGTAGGTCACGAGCAGTACTTC,CASSSIRVGHEQYF
NA,once,TRBV4-1,TRBJ1-2,TGCGCCAGCAGCCAAATGACAGCCTCAACCTATGGCTACACCTTC,CASSQMTASTYGYTF